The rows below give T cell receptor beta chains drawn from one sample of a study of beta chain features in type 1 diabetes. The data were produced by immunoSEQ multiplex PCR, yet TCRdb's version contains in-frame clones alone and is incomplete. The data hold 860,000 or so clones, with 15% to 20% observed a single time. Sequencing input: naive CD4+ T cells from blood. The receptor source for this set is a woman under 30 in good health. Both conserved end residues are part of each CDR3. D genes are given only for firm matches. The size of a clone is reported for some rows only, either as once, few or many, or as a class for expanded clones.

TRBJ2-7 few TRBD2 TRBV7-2 TGTGCCAGCAGCCCCACTAGCGGCTACGAGCAGTACTTC CASSPTSGYEQYF
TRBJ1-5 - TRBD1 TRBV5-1 TGCGCCAGCAGCTTAACAGGGGATCAGCCCCAGCATTTT CASSLTGDQPQHF
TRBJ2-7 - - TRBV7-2 TGTGCCAGCAGCTTAGCGCCTGGGGGAGAGCAGTACTTC CASSLAPGGEQYF
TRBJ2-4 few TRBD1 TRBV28 TGTGCCAGCAGTTCCCCATACAGGGGTGCCAAAAACATTCAGTACTTC CASSSPYRGAKNIQYF
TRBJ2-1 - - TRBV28 TGTGCCAGCAGTCTGTCCGGGGACTTCTACAATGAGCAGTTCTTC CASSLSGDFYNEQFF
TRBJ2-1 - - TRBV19 TGTGCCAGTAGTATGGGCTGGAACAATGAGCAGTTCTTC CASSMGWNNEQFF
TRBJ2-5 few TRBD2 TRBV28 TGTGCCACCACTGGCGGGAGGAGGGAGACCCAGTACTTC CATTGGRRETQYF
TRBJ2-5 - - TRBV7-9 TGTGCCAGCAGCTTAAACGGGGCAGAGACCCAGTACTTC CASSLNGAETQYF
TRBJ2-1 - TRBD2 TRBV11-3 TGTGCCAGCAGCCCTGGGACTAGTCGGCATGAGCAGTTCTTC CASSPGTSRHEQFF
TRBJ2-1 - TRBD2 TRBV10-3 TGTGCCATCAGTGATCCTATAGCGGGGTTGACCTACAATGAGCAGTTCTTC CAISDPIAGLTYNEQFF
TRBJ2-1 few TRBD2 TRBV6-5 TGTGCCAGCAGTTACATGCCGGCGGGAGAAGAGTTCTTC CASSYMPAGEEFF
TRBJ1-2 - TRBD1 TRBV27 TGTGCCAGCAGTCGGAGGGACAGGCCTAACTATGGCTACACCTTC CASSRRDRPNYGYTF
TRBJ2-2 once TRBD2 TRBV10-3 TGTGCCAGCCGGGCGTCGGGAGGGGAGCGCGCCGGGGAGCTGTTTTTT CASRASGGERAGELFF
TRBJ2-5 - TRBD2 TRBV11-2 TGTGCCAGCAGCATCAACCTAGCGGGAGGGACCCAGTACTTC CASSINLAGGTQYF